This TCR beta chain is from a study of T-cell reconstitution after alpha-beta-depleted transplantation in children. The library targeted TCRbeta and was prepared with unique molecular identifiers. TCRdb fed the PCR reads into MiXCR, producing one record per CDR3 protein. The profile shows a few hundred thousand distinct CDR3 sequences, over 20% of them singletons. Germline-derived CDR1 and CDR2 are SGHRS and YFSETQ. CDR3 size: 15 residues. V shed 2 bases and J shed 0 bases, with 9 bases lying between them. The specimen comprised PBMCs, sampled before TCRalphabeta/CD19-depleted stem cell transplant. V and J are TRBV5-1 and TRBJ2-4; perhaps TRBD1 as D (6 bases). This receptor was obtained from a boy under three years old with Wiskott-Aldrich syndrome, due to receive a stem cell transplant. The CDR3 bases are TGCGCCAGCAGCTTCAGGGGATTAGCCAAAAACATTCAGTACTTC. It specifies CASSFRGLAKNIQYF.